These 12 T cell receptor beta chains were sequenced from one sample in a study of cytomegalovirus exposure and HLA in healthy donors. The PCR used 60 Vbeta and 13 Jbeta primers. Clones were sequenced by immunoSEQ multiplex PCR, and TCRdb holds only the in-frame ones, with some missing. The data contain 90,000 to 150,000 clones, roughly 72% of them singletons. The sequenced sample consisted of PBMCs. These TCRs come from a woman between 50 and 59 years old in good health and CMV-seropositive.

The CDR3 protein is CASSFLSRGTSSYEQYF. The CDR3 DNA is TGTGCCAGCAGTTTCCTCTCTCGAGGGACAAGCTCCTACGAGCAGTACTTC. The chain recombines TRBV27 with TRBJ2-7; possibly TRBD1 for D (6 bases). The CDR3 is 17 amino acids. Germline loops: CDR1 MNHEY, CDR2 SMNVEV (reference sequence). Trimming stripped 3 bases from V and 0 bases from J, with 18 bases between.

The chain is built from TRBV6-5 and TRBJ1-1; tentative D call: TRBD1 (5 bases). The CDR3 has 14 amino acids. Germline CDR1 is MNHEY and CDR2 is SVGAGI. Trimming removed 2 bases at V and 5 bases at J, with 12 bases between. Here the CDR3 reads CASSYGAGQTEAFF. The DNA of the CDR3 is TGTGCCAGCAGTTACGGGGCAGGACAAACTGAAGCTTTCTTT.

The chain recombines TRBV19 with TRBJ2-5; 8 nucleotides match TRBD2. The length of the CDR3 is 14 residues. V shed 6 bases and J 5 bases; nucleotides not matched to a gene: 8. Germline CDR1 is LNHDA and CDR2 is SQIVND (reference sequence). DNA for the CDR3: TGTGCCAGTAGGACTAGCGCCGGCCGGGAGACCCAGTACTTC. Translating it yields CASRTSAGRETQYF.

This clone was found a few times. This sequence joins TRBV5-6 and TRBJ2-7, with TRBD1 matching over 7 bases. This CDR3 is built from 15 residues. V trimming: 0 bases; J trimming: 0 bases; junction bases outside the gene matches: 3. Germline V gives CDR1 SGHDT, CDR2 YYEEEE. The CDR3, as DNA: TGTGCCAGCAGCTTGGACAGGGGAATCTCCTACGAGCAGTACTTC. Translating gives CASSLDRGISYEQYF.

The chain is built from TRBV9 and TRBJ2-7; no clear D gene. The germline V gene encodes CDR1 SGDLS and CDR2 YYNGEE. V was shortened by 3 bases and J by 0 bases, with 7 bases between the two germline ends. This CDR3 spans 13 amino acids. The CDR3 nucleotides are TGTGCCAGCAGCGGAACTCCCTCCTACGAGCAGTACTTC. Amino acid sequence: CASSGTPSYEQYF.

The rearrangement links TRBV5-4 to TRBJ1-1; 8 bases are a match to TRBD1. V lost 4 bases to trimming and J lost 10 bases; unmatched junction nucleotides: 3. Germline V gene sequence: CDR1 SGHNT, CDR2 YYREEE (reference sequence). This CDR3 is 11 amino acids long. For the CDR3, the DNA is TGTGCCAGCAGCGAAGGACAGGGAGCTTTCTTT. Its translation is CASSEGQGAFF.

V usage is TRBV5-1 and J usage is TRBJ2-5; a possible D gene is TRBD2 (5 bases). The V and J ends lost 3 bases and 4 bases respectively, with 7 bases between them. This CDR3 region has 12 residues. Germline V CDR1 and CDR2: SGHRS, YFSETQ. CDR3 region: CASSSGVETQYF. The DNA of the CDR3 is TGCGCCAGCAGCTCCGGGGTAGAGACCCAGTACTTC.

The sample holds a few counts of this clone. CDR3 in amino acids: CASTITLGGRARSETQYF. The CDR3 DNA reads as TGTGCCAGCACCATCACCTTGGGGGGGAGGGCCAGATCAGAGACCCAGTACTTC. V and J are TRBV5-5 and TRBJ2-5, with 7 bases matching TRBD2. This CDR3 region has 18 residues. CDR1 is SGHKS, CDR2 YYEKEE, per germline (reference sequence). After removal of 6 bases from V and 4 bases from J, the junction contained 21 bases not matched to a gene.

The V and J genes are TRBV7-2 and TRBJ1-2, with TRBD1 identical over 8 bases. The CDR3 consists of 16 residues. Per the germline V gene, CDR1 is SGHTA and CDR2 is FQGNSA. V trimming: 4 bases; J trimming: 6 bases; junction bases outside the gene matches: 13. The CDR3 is CASSWGQAGAEHGYTF. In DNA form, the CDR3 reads TGTGCCAGCAGCTGGGGACAGGCCGGCGCAGAGCATGGCTACACCTTC.

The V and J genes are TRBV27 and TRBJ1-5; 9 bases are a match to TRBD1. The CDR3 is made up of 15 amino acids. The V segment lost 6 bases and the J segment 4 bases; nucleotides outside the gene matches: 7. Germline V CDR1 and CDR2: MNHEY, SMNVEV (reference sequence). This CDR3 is CASSKDRGLNQPQHF. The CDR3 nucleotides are TGTGCCAGCAGCAAGGACAGGGGACTAAATCAGCCCCAGCATTTT.

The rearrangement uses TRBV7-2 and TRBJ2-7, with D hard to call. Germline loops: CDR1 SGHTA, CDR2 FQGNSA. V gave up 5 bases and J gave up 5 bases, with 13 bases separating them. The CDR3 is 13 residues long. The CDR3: CASSLIFFDEQYF. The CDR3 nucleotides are TGTGCCAGCAGCCTTATCTTTTTTGACGAGCAGTACTTC. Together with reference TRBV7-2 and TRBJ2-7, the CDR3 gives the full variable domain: GAGVSQSPSNKVTEKGKDVELRCDPISGHTALYWYRQSLGQGLEFLIYFQGNSAPDKSGLPSDRFSAERTGGSVSTLTIQRTQQEDSAVYLCASSLIFFDEQYFGPGTRLTVT.

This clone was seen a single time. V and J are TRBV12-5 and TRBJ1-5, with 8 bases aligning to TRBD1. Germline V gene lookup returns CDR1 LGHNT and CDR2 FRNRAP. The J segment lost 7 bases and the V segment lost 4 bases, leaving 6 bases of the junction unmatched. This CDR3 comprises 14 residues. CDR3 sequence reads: CASGSQTGVQPQHF. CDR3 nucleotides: TGTGCTAGTGGTTCTCAGACAGGGGTCCAGCCCCAGCATTTT.